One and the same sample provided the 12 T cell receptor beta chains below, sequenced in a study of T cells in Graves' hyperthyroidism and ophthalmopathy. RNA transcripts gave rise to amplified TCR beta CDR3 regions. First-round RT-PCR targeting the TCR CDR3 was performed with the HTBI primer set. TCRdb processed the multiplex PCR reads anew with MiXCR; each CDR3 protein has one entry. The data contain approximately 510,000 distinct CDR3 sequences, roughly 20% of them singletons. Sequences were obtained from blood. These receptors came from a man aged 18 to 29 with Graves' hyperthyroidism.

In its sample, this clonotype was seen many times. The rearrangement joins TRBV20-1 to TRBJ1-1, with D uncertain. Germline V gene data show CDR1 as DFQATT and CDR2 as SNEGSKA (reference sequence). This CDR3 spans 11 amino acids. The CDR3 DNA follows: TGCAACGGAAGACTGAACACTGAAGCTTTCTTT. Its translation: CNGRLNTEAFF.

The CDR3 loop reads CASSPGGGNTIYF. CDR3 bases: TGTGCCAGCAGCCCCGGCGGGGGAAACACCATATATTTT. The chain uses TRBV9 and TRBJ1-3; the D is unclear. Germline V lookup: CDR1 SGDLS, CDR2 YYNGEE. The CDR3 has 13 amino acids. V was shortened by 4 bases and J by 4 bases, with 9 bases between the two germline ends.

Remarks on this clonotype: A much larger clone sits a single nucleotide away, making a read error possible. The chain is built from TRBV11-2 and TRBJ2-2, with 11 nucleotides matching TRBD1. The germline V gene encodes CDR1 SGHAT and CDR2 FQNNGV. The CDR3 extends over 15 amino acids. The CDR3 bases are TGTGCCAGCAGCTTAGGGACAGGGGGCGCCGGGGAGCTGTGTTTT. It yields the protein CASSLGTGGAGELCF.

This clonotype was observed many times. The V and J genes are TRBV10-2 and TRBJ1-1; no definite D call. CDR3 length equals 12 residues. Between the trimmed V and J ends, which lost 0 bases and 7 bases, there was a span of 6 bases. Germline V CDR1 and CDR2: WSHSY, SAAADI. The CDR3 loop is CASSESGGEAFF. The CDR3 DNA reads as TGCGCCAGCAGTGAGTCTGGAGGTGAAGCTTTCTTT.

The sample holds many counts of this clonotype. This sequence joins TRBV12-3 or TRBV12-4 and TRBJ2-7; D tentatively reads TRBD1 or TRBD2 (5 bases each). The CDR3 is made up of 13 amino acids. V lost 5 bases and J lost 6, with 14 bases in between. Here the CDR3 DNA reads TGTGCCAGCAGTCCTCCGGGACGAGGCGAGCAGTACTTC. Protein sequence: CASSPPGRGEQYF.

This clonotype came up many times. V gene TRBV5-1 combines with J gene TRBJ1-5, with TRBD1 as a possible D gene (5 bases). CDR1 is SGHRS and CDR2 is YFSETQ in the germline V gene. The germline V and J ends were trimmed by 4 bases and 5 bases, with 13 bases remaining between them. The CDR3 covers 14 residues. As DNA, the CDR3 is TGCGCCAGCAGCCCTCAGGCGGGGGATCAGCCCCAGCATTTT. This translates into CASSPQAGDQPQHF.

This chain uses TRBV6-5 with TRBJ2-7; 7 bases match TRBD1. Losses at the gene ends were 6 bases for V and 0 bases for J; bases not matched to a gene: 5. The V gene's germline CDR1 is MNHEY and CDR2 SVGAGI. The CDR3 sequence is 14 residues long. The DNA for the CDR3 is TGTGCCAGCAGACTCGACAGGGCCTCCTACGAGCAGTACTTC. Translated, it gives CASRLDRASYEQYF.

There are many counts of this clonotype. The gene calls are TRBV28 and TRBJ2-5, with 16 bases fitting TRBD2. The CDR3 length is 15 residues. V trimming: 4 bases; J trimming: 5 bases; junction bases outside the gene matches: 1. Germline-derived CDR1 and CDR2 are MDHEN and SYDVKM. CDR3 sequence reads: CASSWGLAGGETQYF. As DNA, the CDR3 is TGTGCCAGCAGTTGGGGACTAGCGGGGGGGGAGACCCAGTACTTC.

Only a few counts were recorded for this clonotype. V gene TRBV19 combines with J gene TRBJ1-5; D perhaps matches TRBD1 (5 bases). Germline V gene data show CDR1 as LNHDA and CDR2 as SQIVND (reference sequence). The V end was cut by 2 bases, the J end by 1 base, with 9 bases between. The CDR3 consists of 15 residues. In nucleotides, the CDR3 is TGTGCCAGTAGTATATGGGACTCCAGCAATCAGCCCCAGCATTTT. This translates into CASSIWDSSNQPQHF.

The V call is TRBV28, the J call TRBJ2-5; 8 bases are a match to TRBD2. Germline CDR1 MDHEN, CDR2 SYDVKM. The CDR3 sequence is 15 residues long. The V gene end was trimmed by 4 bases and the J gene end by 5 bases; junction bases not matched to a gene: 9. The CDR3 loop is CASSSRTSLLETQYF. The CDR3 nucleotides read TGTGCCAGCAGTTCCCGGACTAGCCTACTGGAGACCCAGTACTTC.

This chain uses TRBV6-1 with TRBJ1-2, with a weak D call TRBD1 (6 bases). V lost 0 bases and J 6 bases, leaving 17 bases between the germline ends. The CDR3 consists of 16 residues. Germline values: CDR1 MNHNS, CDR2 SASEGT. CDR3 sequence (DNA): TGTGCCAGCAGTGAAGCGGGACTACAGGGCGCCAATGGCTACACCTTC. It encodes CASSEAGLQGANGYTF.

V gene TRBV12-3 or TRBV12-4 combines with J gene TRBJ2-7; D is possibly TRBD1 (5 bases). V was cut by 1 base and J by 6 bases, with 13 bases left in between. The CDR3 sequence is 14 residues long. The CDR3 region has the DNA TGTGCCAGCAGTTTAGATTCAACAGGCATCGAGCAGTACTTC. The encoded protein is CASSLDSTGIEQYF.